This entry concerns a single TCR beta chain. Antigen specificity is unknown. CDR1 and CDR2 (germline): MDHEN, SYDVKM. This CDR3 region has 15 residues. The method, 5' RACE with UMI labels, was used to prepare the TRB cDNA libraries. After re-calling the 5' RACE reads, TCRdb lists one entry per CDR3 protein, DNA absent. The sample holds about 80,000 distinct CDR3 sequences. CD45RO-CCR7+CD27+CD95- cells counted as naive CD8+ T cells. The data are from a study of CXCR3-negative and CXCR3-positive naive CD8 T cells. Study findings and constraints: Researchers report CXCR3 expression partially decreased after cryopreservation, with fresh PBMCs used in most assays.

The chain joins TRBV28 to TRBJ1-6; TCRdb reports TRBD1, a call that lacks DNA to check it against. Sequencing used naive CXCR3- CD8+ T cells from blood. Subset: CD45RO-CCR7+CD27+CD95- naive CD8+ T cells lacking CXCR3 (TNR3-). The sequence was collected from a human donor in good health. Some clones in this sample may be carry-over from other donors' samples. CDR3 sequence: CASTFNGDRISPLHF.